Below, one T cell receptor (beta chain) is given with its context. Its cognate antigen is unknown. The entry originates in a study of T-cell memory formation after mild COVID-19. The 5'RACE method, run with constant-segment primers, produced TCR alpha and TCR beta cDNA libraries (carrying sample barcodes and UMIs). TCRdb itself ran the 5' RACE reads through MiXCR, one entry per CDR3 protein. Here the sample spans approximately 260,000 distinct CDR3 sequences, over 15% being singletons. The V gene's germline CDR1 is SGDLS and CDR2 YYNGEE. CDR3 size: 14 residues. Trimming left V 4 bases short and J 4 bases short, with 14 bases between. The study's findings and limits: CD4/CD8 balance held among clones contracting day 15 to 85, and later expanders leaned CD4+.

Sequenced material: PBMCs or a T cell subset sorted from them (not recorded which). V gene TRBV9 combines with J gene TRBJ1-1; D possibly corresponds to TRBD1 (5 bases). This clonotype originated in a man aged 18 to 30 who had mild COVID-19 (a few samples of this study predate the infection). Cell type and time point are not known. CDR3 bases: TGTGCCAGCAGCCTTGGGGGGTACGGCACTGAAGCTTTCTTT. Its translation is CASSLGGYGTEAFF.